Here is one T cell receptor beta chain with its context. Germline V CDR1 and CDR2: SGHRS, YFSETQ. V was pared by 1 base and J by 6 bases, with 3 bases of the junction left unmatched. The CDR3 is made up of 14 amino acids. MiXCR was run by TCRdb on the RT-PCR reads, yielding one entry per CDR3 protein. Altogether about 700,000 distinct CDR3 sequences are present, about 14% being singletons, with the ten largest covering about 3.6%. J is TRBJ2-4 and V is TRBV5-1; 8 bases agree with TRBD1. This receptor was taken from a female donor in good health, serving as a healthy control. The material sequenced was memory CD4+ T cells from blood. In DNA form, the CDR3 reads TGCGCCAGCAGCTTGTTGGACAGGGTAAACATTCAGTACTTC. Its translation: CASSLLDRVNIQYF.